This T cell receptor (beta chain) was sequenced for a study of blood T cell repertoires in COVID-19. About the study: The cDNA or gDNA used as material had been derived from T cells, B-cell-depleted T cells, or PBMCs.

Germline V gene sequence: CDR1 MNHEY, CDR2 SVGEGT. The trim removed 4 bases at V and 2 bases at J, leaving 3 bases unmatched. The CDR3 spans 14 residues. Original handling: Estimates of nucleated cell counts were drawn from the amplification of reference gene primers. Method: immunoSEQ multiplex PCR; TCRdb's copy keeps in-frame clones and lacks some. The DNA gave D and trimming, while V, J and clone size come from that table. The sample holds tens of thousands of clones, roughly nine tenths seen once. This TCR came from a man aged 65-85 years with acute or convalescent COVID-19. The chain carries TRBV6-2 or TRBV6-3 and TRBJ2-7; the match to TRBD2 covers 9 bases. The material sequenced was peripheral blood. The CDR3 spells CASSWTSVPYEQYF. For the CDR3, the DNA is TGTGCCAGCAGTTGGACTAGCGTCCCCTACGAGCAGTACTTC.